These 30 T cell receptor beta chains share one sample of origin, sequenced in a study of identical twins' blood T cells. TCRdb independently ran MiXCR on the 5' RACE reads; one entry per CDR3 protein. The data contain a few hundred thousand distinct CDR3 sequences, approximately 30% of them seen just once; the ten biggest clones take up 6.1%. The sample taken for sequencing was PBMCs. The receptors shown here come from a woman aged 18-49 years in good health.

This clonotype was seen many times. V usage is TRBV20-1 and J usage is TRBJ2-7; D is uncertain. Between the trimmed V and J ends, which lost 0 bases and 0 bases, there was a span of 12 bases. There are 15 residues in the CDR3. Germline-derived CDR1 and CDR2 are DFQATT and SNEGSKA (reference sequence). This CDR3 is CSARDPRAYSYEQYF. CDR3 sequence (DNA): TGCAGTGCTAGAGATCCTAGGGCTTACTCCTACGAGCAGTACTTC.

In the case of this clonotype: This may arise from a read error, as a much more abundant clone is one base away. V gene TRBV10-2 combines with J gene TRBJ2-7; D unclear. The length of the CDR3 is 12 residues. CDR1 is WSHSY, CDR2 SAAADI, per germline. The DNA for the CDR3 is TGCGCCGGCAGTGAGATCGCCGGCCGGCAGTACTTC. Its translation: CAGSEIAGRQYF.

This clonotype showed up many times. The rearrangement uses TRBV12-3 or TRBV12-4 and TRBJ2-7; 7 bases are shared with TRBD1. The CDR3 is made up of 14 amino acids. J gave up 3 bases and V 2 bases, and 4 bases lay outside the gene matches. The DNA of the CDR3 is TGTGCCAGCAGTTTAACCGGGACAGTCTACGAGCAGTACTTC. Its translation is CASSLTGTVYEQYF.

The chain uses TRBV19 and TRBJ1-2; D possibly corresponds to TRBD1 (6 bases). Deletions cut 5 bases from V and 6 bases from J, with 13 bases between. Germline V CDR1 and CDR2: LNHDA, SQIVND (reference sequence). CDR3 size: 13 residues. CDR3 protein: CASSPRTANGYTF. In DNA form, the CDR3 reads TGTGCCAGTAGTCCCCGGACAGCTAATGGCTACACCTTC.

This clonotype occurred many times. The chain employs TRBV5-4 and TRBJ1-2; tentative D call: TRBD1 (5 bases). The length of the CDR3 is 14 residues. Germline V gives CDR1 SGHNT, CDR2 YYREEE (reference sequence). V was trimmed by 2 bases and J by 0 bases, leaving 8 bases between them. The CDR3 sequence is CASSLSRANYGYTF. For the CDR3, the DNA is TGTGCCAGCAGCTTAAGCAGGGCTAACTATGGCTACACCTTC. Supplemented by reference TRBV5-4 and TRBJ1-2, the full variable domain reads ETGVTQSPTHLIKTRGQQVTLRCSSQSGHNTVSWYQQALGQGPQFIFQYYREEENGRGNFPPRFSGLQFPNYSSELNVNALELDDSALYLCASSLSRANYGYTFGSGTRLTVV.

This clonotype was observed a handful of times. CDR3 sequence reads: CASSSGTLNQPQHF. In DNA, the CDR3 is TGTGCCAGCAGCTCAGGGACACTGAATCAGCCCCAGCATTTT. The rearrangement uses TRBV13 and TRBJ1-5; D might be TRBD1 (6 bases). Germline assignment: CDR1 PRHDT and CDR2 FYEKMQ (reference sequence). Trimming cost V 4 bases and J 4 bases, with 11 bases left between them. This CDR3 region has 14 residues. The full variable domain, with the rest looked up from reference TRBV13 and TRBJ1-5, is AAGVIQSPRHLIKEKRETATLKCYPIPRHDTVYWYQQGPGQDPQFLISFYEKMQSDKGSIPDRFSAQQFSDYHSELNMSSLELGDSALYFCASSSGTLNQPQHFGDGTRLSIL.

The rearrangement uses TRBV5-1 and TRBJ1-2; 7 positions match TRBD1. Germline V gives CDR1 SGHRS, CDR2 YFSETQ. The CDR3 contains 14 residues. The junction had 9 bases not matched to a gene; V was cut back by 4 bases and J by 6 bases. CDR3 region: CASSDPGTDHGYTF. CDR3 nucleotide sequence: TGCGCCAGCAGCGACCCCGGGACAGACCATGGCTACACCTTC.

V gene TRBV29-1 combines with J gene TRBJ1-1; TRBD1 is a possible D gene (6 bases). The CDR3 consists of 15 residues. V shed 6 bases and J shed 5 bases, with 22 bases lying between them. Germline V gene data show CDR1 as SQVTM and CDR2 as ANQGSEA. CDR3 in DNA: TGCAGCGTGCGCGGTGCTGAAGGGGGTCGGACTGAAGCTTTCTTT. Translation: CSVRGAEGGRTEAFF. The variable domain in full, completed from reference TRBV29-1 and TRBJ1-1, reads SAVISQKPSRDICQRGTSLTIQCQVDSQVTMMFWYRQQPGQSLTLIATANQGSEATYESGFVIDKFPISRPNLTFSTLTVSNMSPEDSSIYLCSVRGAEGGRTEAFFGQGTRLTVV.

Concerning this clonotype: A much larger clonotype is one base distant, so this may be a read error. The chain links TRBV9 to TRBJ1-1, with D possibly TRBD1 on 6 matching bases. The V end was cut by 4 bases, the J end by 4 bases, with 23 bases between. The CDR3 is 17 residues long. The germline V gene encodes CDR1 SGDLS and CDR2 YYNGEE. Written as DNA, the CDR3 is TGTGCCAGCAGCTCCTCTAAGTCCCGGGGGGCGGTCACTGAAGCTTTCTTT. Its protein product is CASSSSKSRGAVTEAFF.

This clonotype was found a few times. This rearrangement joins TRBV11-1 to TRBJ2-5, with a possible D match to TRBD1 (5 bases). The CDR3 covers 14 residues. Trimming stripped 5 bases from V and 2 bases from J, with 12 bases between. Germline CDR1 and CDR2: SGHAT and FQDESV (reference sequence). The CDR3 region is CASSPRRQQETQYF. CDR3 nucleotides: TGTGCCAGCAGCCCTAGAAGACAGCAAGAGACCCAGTACTTC.

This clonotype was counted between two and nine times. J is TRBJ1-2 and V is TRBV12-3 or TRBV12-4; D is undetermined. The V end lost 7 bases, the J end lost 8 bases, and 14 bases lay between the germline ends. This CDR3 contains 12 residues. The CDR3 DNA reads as TGTGCCAGCACAATCCGGGGTATAGGCTACACCTTC. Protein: CASTIRGIGYTF.

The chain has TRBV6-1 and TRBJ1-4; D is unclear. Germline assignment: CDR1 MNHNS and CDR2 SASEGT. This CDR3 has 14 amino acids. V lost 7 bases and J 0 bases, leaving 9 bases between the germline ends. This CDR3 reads CASTLQTTNEKLFF. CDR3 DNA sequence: TGTGCCAGCACTTTACAGACAACTAATGAAAAACTGTTTTTT.

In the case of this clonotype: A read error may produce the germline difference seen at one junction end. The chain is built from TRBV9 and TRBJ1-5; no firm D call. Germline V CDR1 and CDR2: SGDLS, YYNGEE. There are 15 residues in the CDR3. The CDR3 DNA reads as TGTGCCATCAGCGGGCCCGGGGTGGGCAATCAGCCCCAGCATTTT. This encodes CAISGPGVGNQPQHF.

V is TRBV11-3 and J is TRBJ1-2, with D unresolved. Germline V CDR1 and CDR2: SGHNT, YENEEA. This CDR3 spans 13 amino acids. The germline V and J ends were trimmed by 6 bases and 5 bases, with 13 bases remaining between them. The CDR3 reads CASSSSGGYGYTF. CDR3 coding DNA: TGTGCCAGCAGTTCGTCAGGAGGGTATGGCTACACCTTC.

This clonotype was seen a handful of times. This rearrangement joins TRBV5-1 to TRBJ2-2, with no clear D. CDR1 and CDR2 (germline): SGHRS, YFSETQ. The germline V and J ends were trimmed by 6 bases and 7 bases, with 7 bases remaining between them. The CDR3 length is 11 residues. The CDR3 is CASKDNGELFF. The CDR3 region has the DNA TGCGCCAGCAAGGATAACGGGGAGCTGTTTTTT.

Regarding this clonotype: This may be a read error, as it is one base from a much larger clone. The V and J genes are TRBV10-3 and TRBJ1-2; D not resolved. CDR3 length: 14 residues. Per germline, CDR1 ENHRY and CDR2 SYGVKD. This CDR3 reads CSISEEGTLGGYTF. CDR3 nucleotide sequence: TGTTCCATCAGTGAGGAAGGAACGCTCGGTGGCTACACCTTC.

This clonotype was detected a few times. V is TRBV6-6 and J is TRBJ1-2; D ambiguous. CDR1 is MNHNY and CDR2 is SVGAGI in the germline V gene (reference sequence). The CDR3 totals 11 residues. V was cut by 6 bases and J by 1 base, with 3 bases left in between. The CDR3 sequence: CASRFNYGYTF. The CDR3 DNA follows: TGTGCCAGCAGATTTAACTATGGCTACACCTTC.

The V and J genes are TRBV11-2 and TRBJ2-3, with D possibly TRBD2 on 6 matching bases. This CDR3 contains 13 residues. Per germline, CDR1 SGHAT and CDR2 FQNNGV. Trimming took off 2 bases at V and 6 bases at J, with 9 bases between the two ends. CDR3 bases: TGTGCCAGCAGCTTATTTGGAGGGGATACGCAGTATTTT. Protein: CASSLFGGDTQYF.

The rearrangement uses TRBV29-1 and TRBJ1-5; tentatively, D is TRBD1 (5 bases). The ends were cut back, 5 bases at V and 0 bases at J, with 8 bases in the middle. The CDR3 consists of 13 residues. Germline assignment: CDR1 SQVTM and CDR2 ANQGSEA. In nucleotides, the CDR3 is TGCAGCGTTAAAGGGGATAGCAATCAGCCCCAGCATTTT. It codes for CSVKGDSNQPQHF.

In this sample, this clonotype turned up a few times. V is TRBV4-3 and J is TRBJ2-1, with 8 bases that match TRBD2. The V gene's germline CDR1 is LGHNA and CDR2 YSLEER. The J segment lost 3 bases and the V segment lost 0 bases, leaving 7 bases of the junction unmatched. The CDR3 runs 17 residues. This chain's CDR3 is CASSQDDGTSGYNEQFF. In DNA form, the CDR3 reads TGCGCCAGCAGCCAAGATGACGGAACTAGCGGCTACAATGAGCAGTTCTTC.

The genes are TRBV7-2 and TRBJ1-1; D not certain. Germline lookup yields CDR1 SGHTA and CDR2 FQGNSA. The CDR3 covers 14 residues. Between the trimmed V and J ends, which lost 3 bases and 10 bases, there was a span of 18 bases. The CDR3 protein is CASSLVHHAPGAFF. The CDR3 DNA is TGTGCCAGCAGCTTGGTTCACCACGCCCCGGGAGCTTTCTTT.

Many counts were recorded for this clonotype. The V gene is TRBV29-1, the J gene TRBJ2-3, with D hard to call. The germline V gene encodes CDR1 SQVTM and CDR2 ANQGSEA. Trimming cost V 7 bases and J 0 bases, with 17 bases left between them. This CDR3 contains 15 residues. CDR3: CSASRGSGSTDTQYF. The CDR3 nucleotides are TGCAGCGCCTCTCGAGGCTCGGGCAGCACAGATACGCAGTATTTT.

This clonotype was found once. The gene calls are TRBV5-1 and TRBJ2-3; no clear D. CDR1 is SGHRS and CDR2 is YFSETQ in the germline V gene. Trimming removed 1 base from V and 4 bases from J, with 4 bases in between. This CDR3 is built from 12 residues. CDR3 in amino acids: CASSLFPDTQYF. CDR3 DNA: TGCGCCAGCAGCTTGTTTCCAGATACGCAGTATTTT. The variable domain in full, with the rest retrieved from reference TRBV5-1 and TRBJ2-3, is KAGVTQTPRYLIKTRGQQVTLSCSPISGHRSVSWYQQTPGQGLQFLFEYFSETQRNKGNFPGRFSGRQFSNSRSEMNVSTLELGDSALYLCASSLFPDTQYFGPGTRLTVL.

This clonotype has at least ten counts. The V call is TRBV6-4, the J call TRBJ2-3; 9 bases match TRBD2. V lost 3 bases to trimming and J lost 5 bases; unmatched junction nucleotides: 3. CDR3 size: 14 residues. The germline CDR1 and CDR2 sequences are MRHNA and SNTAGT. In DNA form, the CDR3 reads TGTGCCAGCAGTGAGCGGGGGGGCCAAGATACGCAGTATTTT. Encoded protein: CASSERGGQDTQYF.

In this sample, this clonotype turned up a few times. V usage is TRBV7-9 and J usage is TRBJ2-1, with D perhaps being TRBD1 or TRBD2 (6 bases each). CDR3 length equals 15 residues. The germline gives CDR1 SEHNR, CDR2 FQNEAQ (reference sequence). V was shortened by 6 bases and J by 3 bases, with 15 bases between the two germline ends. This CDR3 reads CASSQIGGGYNEQFF. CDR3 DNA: TGTGCCAGCAGTCAAATCGGAGGGGGCTACAATGAGCAGTTCTTC.

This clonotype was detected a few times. The CDR3 DNA reads as TGTGCCTGGAGTGGTCCGAGACAGGGGAGGGGCATTCAGTACTTC. Translating gives CAWSGPRQGRGIQYF. This chain links TRBV30 with TRBJ2-4; TRBD1 might be the D (8 bases). The CDR3 length is 15 residues. In germline, CDR1 is GTSNPN, CDR2 SVGIG (reference sequence). Trimming took 1 base from V and 9 from J, leaving 19 bases between them.

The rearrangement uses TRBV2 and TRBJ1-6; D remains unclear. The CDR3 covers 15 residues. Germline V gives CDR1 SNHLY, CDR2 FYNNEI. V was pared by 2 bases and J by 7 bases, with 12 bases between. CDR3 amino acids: CASSEIPGSNSPLHF. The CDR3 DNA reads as TGTGCCAGCAGTGAAATCCCGGGGTCCAATTCACCCCTCCACTTT.

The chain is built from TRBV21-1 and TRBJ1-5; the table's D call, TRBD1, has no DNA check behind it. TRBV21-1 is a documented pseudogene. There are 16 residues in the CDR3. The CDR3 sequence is CASSNPGQGSNQPQHF. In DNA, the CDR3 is TGTGCCAGCAGCAACCCGGGGCAGGGTAGCAATCAGCCCCAGCATTTT.

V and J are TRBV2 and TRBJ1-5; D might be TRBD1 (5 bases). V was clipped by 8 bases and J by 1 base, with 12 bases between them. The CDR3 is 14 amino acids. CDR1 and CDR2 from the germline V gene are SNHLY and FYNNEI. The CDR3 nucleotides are TGTGCCAGCGCAGGGACCCGGAGCAATCAGCCCCAGCATTTT. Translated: CASAGTRSNQPQHF. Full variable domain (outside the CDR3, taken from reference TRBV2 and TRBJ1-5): EPEVTQTPSHQVTQMGQEVILRCVPISNHLYFYWYRQILGQKVEFLVSFYNNEISEKSEIFDDQFSVERPDGSNFTLKIRSTKLEDSAMYFCASAGTRSNQPQHFGDGTRLSIL.

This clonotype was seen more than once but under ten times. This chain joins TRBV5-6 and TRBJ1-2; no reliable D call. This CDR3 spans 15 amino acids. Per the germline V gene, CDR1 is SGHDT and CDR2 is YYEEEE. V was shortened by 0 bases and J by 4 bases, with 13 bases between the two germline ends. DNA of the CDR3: TGTGCCAGCAGCTTGGGAGGCCCCGGGTCCTATGGCTACACCTTC. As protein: CASSLGGPGSYGYTF.